This entry concerns a single TCR beta chain. No antigen is known for it. The input lacks base qualities; no much larger clone sits a single base away. The source of the sample is a study of blood T cells in healthy people across ages (dated by TCRdb to between 2014 and 2017). With regard to the full study: In model experiments, roughly one uniquely barcoded TCR beta cDNA molecule per two T cells was captured by template switching. The study measured age-related changes in TCR beta repertoire diversity using deep sequencing normalized with unique cDNA molecular identifiers. The donors were split into four age groups: young (average about 15 years), middle-aged (roughly 42), aged (approximately 60) and long-lived (under 90). To avoid experimental bias, donors of different ages were distributed randomly across sequencing lanes. Using the same blood draw, the study looked at two additional independent replicas of 1 million unique cDNA reads for two donors, one aged 18 to 29 and the other aged 80 or older. What the authors observed across the whole study: Total diversity estimates from one million sequenced T cells were considered lower bounds and underestimates. Observed TCR beta diversity per million T cells fell roughly linearly with age, and a significant reduction was already apparent by age roughly 40. Compared with the aged group, the long-lived group had more naive CD4+ T cells, fewer expanded clones and increased TCR diversity, suggesting age selection. Observed TCR beta diversity correlated strongly with the percentage of naive T cells measured by flow cytometry. The CMV infection status of donors was not known, potentially confounding age-related changes in expanded clonotypes. Because profiling used bulk unsorted PBMCs, naive and antigen-experienced compartments could not be compared conclusively.

The 39 donors, aged roughly 6 to 95 years, were systemically healthy Caucasian individuals from Russia. Each donor gave ten milliliters of peripheral blood, collected into EDTA-treated Vacutainer tubes. Ficoll-Paque density-gradient centrifugation was used to isolate PBMCs, with at least 6 million per sample. Total RNA was extracted from PBMCs with Trizol reagent, with at least 5.5 micrograms obtained per sample. The percentages of naive CD45RAhigh/CD27high T cells were determined by flow cytometry on a PBMC aliquot from every donor. Deletion took 0 bases off V and 2 bases off J, with a span of 8 bases between the germline ends. The CDR3 holds 15 amino acids from the cysteine to the phenylalanine. Of all the DNA, just the CDR3 is kept, 45 bases in frame from base 1. From a lookup of the germline V gene (reference sequence), CDR1 and CDR2 are GTSNPN and SVGIG. The library was built by means of 5' RACE. The instrument was an Illumina HiSeq 2500. A second PCR of roughly 6 to 11 cycles was run with a J-beta primer mix and a sample-barcoded 5' primer. Each TCR beta cDNA molecule received a unique molecular identifier from a template-switch 5' adaptor carrying 12 random nucleotides. At least 3 million CDR3-containing paired-end reads were obtained from each sample. The Mint cDNA synthesis kit, primed by a TRBC-specific oligonucleotide, was used to synthesize first-strand cDNA from all RNA. All cDNA was treated with uracil-DNA glycosylase and then went through a first 18-cycle PCR with the universal primers M1SS and BC2_uni_R. The authors' analysis ran thus. For normalization, 1 million high-quality reads, each with a distinct molecular identifier, were randomly selected from each sample. Reads sharing molecular identifiers were discarded rather than binned into consensus sequences. MiTCR, run with a Q25 quality threshold and the strictest error-elimination algorithm, handled CDR3 identification, clonotype clustering and error correction. A nonparametric unseen species model using Euler transformation provided a lower-bound estimate of total TCR beta diversity. TCRdb passed the public sequencing reads through fastp at Q25 and MiXCR, retaining productive beta sequences. Each record represents a unique CDR3 protein, reported with the most common genes and DNA among its rows. These V and J calls originate from TCRdb's pipeline instead of the authors' own analysis. In this sample the table shows fewer than 800,000 distinct CDR3 sequences, around 49% of which occur a single time. In total, the top ten clones hold roughly 34% of the sample.

The V and J genes are TRBV30 and TRBJ2-6; no confident D gene assignment can be made. The TCR comes from a woman aged 55 to 70 in good health. Sequencing was done on a sample of blood. This receptor carries the CDR3 CAWSVPRAGANVLTF. In nucleotide form, the sequence is TGTGCCTGGAGTGTACCCCGGGCTGGGGCCAACGTCCTGACTTTC. Reference TRBV30 and TRBJ2-6 proteins supply the regions before and after the CDR3; the full variable domain is: SQTIHQWPATLVQPVGSPLSLECTVEGTSNPNLYWYRQAAGRGLQLLFYSVGIGQISSEVPQNLSASRPQDRQFILSSKKLLLSDSGFYLCAWSVPRAGANVLTFGAGSRLTVL.